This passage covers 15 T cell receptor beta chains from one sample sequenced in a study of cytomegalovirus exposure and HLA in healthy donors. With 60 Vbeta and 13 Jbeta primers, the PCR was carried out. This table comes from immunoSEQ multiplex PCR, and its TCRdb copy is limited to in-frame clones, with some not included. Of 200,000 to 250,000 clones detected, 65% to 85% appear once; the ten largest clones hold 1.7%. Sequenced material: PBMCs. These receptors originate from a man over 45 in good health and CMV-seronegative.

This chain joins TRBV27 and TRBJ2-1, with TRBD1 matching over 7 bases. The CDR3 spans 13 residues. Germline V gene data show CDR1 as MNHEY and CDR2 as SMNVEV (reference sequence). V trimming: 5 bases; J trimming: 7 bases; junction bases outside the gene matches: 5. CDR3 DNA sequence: TGTGCCAGCAGTGCCGGGACAGATAATGAGCAGTTCTTC. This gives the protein CASSAGTDNEQFF.

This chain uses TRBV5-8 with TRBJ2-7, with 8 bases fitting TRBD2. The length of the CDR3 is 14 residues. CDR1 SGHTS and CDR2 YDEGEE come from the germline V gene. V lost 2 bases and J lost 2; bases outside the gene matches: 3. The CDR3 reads CASSLATSAYEQYF. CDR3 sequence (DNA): TGTGCCAGCAGCTTAGCGACTAGCGCCTACGAGCAGTACTTC. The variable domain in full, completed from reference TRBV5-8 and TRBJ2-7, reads EAGVTQSPTHLIKTRGQQATLRCSPISGHTSVYWYQQALGLGLQFLLWYDEGEERNRGNFPPRFSGRQFPNYSSELNVNALELEDSALYLCASSLATSAYEQYFGPGTRLTVT.

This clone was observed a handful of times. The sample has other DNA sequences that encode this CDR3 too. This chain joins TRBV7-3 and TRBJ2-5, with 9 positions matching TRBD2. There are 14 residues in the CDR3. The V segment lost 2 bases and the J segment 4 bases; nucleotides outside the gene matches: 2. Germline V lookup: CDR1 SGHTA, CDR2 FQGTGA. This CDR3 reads CASSLAGGGETQYF. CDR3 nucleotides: TGTGCCAGCAGCTTAGCGGGAGGGGGAGAGACCCAGTACTTC.

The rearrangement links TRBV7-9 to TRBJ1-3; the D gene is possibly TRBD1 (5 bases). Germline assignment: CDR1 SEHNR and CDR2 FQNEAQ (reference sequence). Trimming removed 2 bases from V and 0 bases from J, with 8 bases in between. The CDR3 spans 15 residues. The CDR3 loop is CASSLRGVSGNTIYF. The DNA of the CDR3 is TGTGCCAGCAGCTTAAGGGGCGTCTCTGGAAACACCATATATTTT. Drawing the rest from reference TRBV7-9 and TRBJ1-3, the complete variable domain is DTGVSQNPRHKITKRGQNVTFRCDPISEHNRLYWYRQTLGQGPEFLTYFQNEAQLEKSRLLSDRFSAERPKGSFSTLEIQRTEQGDSAMYLCASSLRGVSGNTIYFGEGSWLTVV.

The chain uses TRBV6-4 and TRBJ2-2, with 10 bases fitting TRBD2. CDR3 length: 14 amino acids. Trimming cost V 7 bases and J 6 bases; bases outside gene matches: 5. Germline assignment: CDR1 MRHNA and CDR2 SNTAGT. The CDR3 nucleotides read TGTGCCAGCAAGGGACTAGCGTCCCCCGGGGAGCTGTTTTTT. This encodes CASKGLASPGELFF.

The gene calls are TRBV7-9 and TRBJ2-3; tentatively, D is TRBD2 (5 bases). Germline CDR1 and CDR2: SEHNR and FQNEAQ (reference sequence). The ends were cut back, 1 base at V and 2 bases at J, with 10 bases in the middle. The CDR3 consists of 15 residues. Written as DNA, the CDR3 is TGTGCCAGCAGCTTAGTTGGGCTAGCCACAGATACGCAGTATTTT. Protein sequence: CASSLVGLATDTQYF.

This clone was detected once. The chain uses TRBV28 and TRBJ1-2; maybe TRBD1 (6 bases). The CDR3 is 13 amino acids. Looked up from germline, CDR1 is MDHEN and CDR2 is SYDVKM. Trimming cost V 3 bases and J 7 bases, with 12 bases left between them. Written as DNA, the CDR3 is TGTGCCAGCAGTTTGGGAGAGGGGGTTGGCTACACCTTC. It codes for CASSLGEGVGYTF.

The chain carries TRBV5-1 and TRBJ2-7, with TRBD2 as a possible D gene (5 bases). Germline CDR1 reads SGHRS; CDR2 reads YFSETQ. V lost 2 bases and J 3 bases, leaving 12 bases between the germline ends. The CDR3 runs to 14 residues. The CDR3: CASSFSGLNYEQYF. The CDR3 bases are TGCGCCAGCAGCTTCAGTGGACTCAACTACGAGCAGTACTTC. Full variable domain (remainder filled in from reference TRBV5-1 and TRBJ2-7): KAGVTQTPRYLIKTRGQQVTLSCSPISGHRSVSWYQQTPGQGLQFLFEYFSETQRNKGNFPGRFSGRQFSNSRSEMNVSTLELGDSALYLCASSFSGLNYEQYFGPGTRLTVT.

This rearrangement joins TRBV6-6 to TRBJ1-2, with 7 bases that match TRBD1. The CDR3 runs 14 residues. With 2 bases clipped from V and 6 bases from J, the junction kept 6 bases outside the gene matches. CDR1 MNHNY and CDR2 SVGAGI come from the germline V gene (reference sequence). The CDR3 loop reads CASSYGPGGDGYTF. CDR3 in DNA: TGTGCCAGCAGTTACGGTCCAGGGGGTGATGGCTACACCTTC.

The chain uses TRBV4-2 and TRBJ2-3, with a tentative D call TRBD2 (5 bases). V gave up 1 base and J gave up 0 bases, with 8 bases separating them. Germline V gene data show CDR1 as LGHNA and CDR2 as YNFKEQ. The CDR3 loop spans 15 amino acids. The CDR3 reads CASSQGLPSTDTQYF. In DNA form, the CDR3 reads TGTGCCAGCAGCCAAGGACTACCTAGCACAGATACGCAGTATTTT.

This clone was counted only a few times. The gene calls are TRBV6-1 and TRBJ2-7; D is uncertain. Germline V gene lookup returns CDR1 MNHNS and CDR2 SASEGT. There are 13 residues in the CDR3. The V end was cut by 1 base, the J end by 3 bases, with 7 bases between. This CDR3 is CASSEVGYYEQYF. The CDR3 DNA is TGTGCCAGCAGTGAAGTGGGCTACTACGAGCAGTACTTC.

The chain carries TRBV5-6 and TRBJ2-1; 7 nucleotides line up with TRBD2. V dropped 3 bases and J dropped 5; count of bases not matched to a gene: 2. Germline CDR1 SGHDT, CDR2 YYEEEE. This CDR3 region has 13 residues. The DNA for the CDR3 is TGTGCCAGCAGCTGGGGGGGAAACAATGAGCAGTTCTTC. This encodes CASSWGGNNEQFF.

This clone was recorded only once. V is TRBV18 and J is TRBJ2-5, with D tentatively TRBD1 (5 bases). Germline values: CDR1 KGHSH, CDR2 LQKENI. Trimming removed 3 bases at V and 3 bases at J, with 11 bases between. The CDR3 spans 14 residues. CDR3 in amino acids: CASSPSQGKETQYF. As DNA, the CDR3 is TGTGCCAGCTCACCCAGTCAGGGAAAAGAGACCCAGTACTTC.

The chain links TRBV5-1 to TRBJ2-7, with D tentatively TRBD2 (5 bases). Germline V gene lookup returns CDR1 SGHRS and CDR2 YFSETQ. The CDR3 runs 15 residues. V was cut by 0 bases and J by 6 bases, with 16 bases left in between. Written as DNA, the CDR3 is TGCGCCAGCAGCTTGGGGGCCCTCCAAGGAGGCGAGCAGTACTTC. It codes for CASSLGALQGGEQYF.

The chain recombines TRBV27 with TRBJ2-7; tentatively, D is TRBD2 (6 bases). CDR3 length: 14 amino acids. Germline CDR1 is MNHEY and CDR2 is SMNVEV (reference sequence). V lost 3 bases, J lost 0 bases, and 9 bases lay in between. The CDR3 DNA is TGTGCCAGCAGTTTGGGACTTTCCTCCTACGAGCAGTACTTC. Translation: CASSLGLSSYEQYF.